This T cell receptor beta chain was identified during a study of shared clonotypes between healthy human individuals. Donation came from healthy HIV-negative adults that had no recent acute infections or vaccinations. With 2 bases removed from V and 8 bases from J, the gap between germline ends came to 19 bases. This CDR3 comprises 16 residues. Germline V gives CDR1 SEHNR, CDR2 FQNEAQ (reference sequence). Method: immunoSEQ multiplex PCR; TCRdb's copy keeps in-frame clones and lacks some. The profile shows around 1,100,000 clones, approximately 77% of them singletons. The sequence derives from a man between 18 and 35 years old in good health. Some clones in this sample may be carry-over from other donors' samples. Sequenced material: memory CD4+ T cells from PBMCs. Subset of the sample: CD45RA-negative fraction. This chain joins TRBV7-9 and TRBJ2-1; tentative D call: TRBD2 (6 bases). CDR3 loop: CASSLPGRGIGDEQFF. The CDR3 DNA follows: TGTGCCAGCAGCTTACCGGGACGGGGGATTGGCGATGAGCAGTTCTTC.